The next 15 T cell receptor beta chains were all read from a single sample in a study of CD8 T cells in Susac syndrome. The RNA input was roughly 0.45 to 1 ug, and it was reverse transcribed with random hexamers. One entry per CDR3 protein results from TCRdb running MiXCR on the immunoSEQ multiplex PCR reads. The sample holds about 110,000 distinct CDR3 sequences; about 95% are singletons and the top ten take 0.096%. Sequencing was done on a sample of CD4+ T cells from PBMCs. The source of these receptors is a human donor in good health.

This clonotype has just one count. The J gene is TRBJ2-3, the V gene TRBV7-2, with D perhaps TRBD1 (6 bases). Germline CDR1 reads SGHTA; CDR2 reads FQGNSA. The germline V and J ends were trimmed by 1 base and 5 bases, with 13 bases remaining between them. The CDR3 spans 15 residues. CDR3 protein: CASSLGQVLGDTQYF. CDR3 sequence (DNA): TGTGCCAGCAGCTTAGGACAGGTCCTGGGAGATACGCAGTATTTT.

In DNA form, the CDR3 reads TGCAGCGCCAAGACAGGATCATTTGCCGGGGAGCTGTTTTTT. Translation gives CSAKTGSFAGELFF. The genes are TRBV20-1 and TRBJ2-2; weak D call: TRBD1 (6 bases). The length of the CDR3 is 14 residues. Germline loops: CDR1 DFQATT, CDR2 SNEGSKA (reference sequence).

The chain joins TRBV5-1 to TRBJ2-7; TRBD1 matches 7 bases. The germline CDR1 and CDR2 sequences are SGHRS and YFSETQ. CDR3 length equals 14 residues. V was pared by 4 bases and J by 5 bases, with 9 bases of the junction left unmatched. The CDR3 DNA follows: TGCGCCAGCAGCAAGGGACAGACAACTAACGAGCAGTACTTC. Amino acids: CASSKGQTTNEQYF.

The rearrangement uses TRBV6-5 and TRBJ1-2, with D perhaps TRBD1 (6 bases). The germline V and J ends were trimmed by 6 bases and 3 bases, with 17 bases remaining between them. Per the germline V gene, CDR1 is MNHEY and CDR2 is SVGAGI. The CDR3 is made up of 15 amino acids. CDR3 nucleotides: TGTGCCAGCAGCTCTAGGGCCAGGGGTCACTATGGCTACACCTTC. It specifies CASSSRARGHYGYTF.

V and J are TRBV20-1 and TRBJ1-2; no clear D gene. The CDR3 has 12 amino acids. Deletions cut 3 bases from V and 8 bases from J, with 13 bases between. Per germline, CDR1 DFQATT and CDR2 SNEGSKA (reference sequence). CDR3 residues: CSASRLSGGYTF. Here the CDR3 DNA reads TGCAGTGCTAGTAGGCTATCCGGCGGCTACACCTTC.

The genes are TRBV6-2 or TRBV6-3 and TRBJ2-1; 15 nucleotides line up with TRBD2. The CDR3 runs to 17 residues. The J segment lost 5 bases and the V segment lost 8 bases, leaving 10 bases of the junction unmatched. The germline CDR1 and CDR2 sequences are MNHEY and SVGEGT. The CDR3 loop reads CASRGTSGRIGNNEQFF. Here the CDR3 DNA reads TGTGCCAGCCGTGGGACTAGCGGGAGGATAGGGAACAATGAGCAGTTCTTC.

The chain has TRBV29-1 and TRBJ2-7, with 8 bases aligning to TRBD1. Germline V lookup: CDR1 SQVTM, CDR2 ANQGSEA. Unmatched junction bases numbered 14, after V lost 7 bases and J lost 6 bases. This CDR3 contains 14 residues. Here the CDR3 reads CSARDRGGGGEQYF. CDR3 coding DNA: TGCAGCGCCCGAGACAGGGGTGGTGGGGGCGAGCAGTACTTC.

To note about this clonotype: The junction does not match germline at one end; this may be a read error. This rearrangement joins TRBV7-2 to TRBJ1-5; perhaps TRBD1 as D (5 bases). The CDR3 covers 15 residues. Germline V lookup: CDR1 SGHTA, CDR2 FQGNSA. The DNA of the CDR3 is TGTGTCAGCAGCCGGACACGAGATAGCAATCAGCCCCAGCATTTT. Translation: CVSSRTRDSNQPQHF.

J is TRBJ2-7 and V is TRBV12-3 or TRBV12-4; D not resolved. The V end was cut by 5 bases, the J end by 3 bases, with 8 bases between. The CDR3 contains 12 residues. This chain's CDR3 is CASSPMGYEQYF. The CDR3 bases are TGTGCCAGCAGTCCGATGGGCTACGAGCAGTACTTC.

The chain uses TRBV29-1 and TRBJ1-5; D possibly corresponds to TRBD1 (6 bases). V was pared by 6 bases and J by 6 bases, with 15 bases between. CDR3 length: 13 amino acids. Germline values: CDR1 SQVTM, CDR2 ANQGSEA. The CDR3, as DNA: TGCAGCGTAGGGGACGGGGGGCTTCAGCCCCAGCATTTT. Its protein is CSVGDGGLQPQHF.

The chain couples TRBV2 to TRBJ2-3, with 7 positions matching TRBD2. V trimming: 3 bases; J trimming: 0 bases; junction bases outside the gene matches: 12. The CDR3 is made up of 18 amino acids. In germline, CDR1 is SNHLY, CDR2 FYNNEI. In DNA form, the CDR3 reads TGTGCCAGCAGTGAGAAGGTGTCTAGCGGAGGTAGCACAGATACGCAGTATTTT. This encodes CASSEKVSSGGSTDTQYF.

J is TRBJ1-5 and V is TRBV7-9; D is unresolved. V was clipped by 1 base and J by 6 bases, with 7 bases between them. CDR3 length equals 13 residues. The germline V gene has CDR1 SEHNR and CDR2 FQNEAQ (reference sequence). CDR3 region: CASSLGGAQPQHF. DNA of the CDR3: TGTGCCAGCAGCTTAGGAGGCGCTCAGCCCCAGCATTTT.

J is TRBJ1-1 and V is TRBV29-1; D remains unclear. CDR3 length equals 12 residues. Germline V lookup: CDR1 SQVTM, CDR2 ANQGSEA. V gave up 4 bases and J gave up 5 bases, with 11 bases separating them. The CDR3 protein is CSVGLRETEAFF. The CDR3 coding sequence is TGCAGCGTTGGCCTCCGAGAGACTGAAGCTTTCTTT.

The chain recombines TRBV12-3 or TRBV12-4 with TRBJ2-2; 9 positions match TRBD1. The CDR3 has 14 residues. The ends lost 6 bases at V and 7 bases at J; junction bases unmatched: 6. This chain's CDR3 is CASRQQGAGGELFF. CDR3 nucleotide sequence: TGTGCCAGCAGACAACAGGGGGCAGGCGGGGAGCTGTTTTTT.

The chain recombines TRBV5-4 with TRBJ2-7, with TRBD1 identical over 8 bases. V trimming: 4 bases; J trimming: 0 bases; junction bases outside the gene matches: 6. The CDR3 consists of 15 residues. Germline values: CDR1 SGHNT, CDR2 YYREEE (reference sequence). The CDR3 loop reads CASSATGTGSYEQYF. In nucleotides, the CDR3 is TGTGCCAGCAGCGCGACCGGGACAGGCTCCTACGAGCAGTACTTC.